This T cell receptor beta chain was retrieved from a study of OX40 agonist ivuxolimab in advanced cancers. Notes on the study in general: Clonal expansion from baseline to week 6 occurred in both CD4+ and CD8+ T cells.

Generated by immunoSEQ multiplex PCR, the TCRdb table keeps only in-frame clones and is missing some. The table has 35,000 to 50,000 clones, approximately 83% seen once. V dropped 9 bases and J dropped 5; count of bases not matched to a gene: 7. This CDR3 contains 12 residues. Per the germline V gene, CDR1 is SGHTA and CDR2 is FQGNSA. Notes on this clone: No antigen is known for it.

This receptor was identified in an adult with an advanced solid tumor such as melanoma, head and neck, liver or kidney cancer. The sequences come from CD4+ or CD8+ T cells sorted from blood, collected in a trial of the OX40 agonist ivuxolimab. The rearrangement links TRBV7-2 to TRBJ2-7; 7 nucleotides agree with TRBD2. CDR3 region: CASGGGPNEQYF. The CDR3 coding sequence is TGTGCCAGTGGGGGAGGGCCCAACGAGCAGTACTTC.